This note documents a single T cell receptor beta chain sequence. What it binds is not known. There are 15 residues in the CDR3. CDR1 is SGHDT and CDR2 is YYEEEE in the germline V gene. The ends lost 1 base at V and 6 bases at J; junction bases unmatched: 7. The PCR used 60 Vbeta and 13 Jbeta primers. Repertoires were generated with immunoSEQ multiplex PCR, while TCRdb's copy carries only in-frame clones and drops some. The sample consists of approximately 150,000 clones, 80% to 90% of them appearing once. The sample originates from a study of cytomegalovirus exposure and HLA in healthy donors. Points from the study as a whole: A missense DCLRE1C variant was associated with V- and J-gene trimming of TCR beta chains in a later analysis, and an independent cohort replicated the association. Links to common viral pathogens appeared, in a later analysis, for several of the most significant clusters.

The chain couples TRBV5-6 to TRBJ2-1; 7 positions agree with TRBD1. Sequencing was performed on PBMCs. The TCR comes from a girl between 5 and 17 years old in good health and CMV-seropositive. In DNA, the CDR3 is TGTGCCAGCAGCTTGCGACAGGGCACTGCCAATGAGCAGTTCTTC. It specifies CASSLRQGTANEQFF.